One sample yielded the 20 T cell receptor beta chains listed below, sequenced in a study of cytomegalovirus exposure and HLA in healthy donors. The PCR made use of 60 Vbeta and 13 Jbeta primers. Some clones are missing from TCRdb's copy, which holds only in-frame ones; the method was immunoSEQ multiplex PCR. The sample shows under 150,000 clones, around three quarters of them seen only once. The material sequenced was PBMCs. The receptors originated from a woman aged 40-49 years in good health and CMV-seropositive.

CDR3: CASSTGQNTEAFF. In nucleotides, the CDR3 is TGTGCCAGCAGCACAGGACAGAACACTGAAGCTTTCTTT. This chain uses TRBV9 with TRBJ1-1; a possible D gene is TRBD1 (5 bases). The CDR3 has 13 amino acids. Germline assignment: CDR1 SGDLS and CDR2 YYNGEE. Trimming took 4 bases from V and 1 from J, leaving 8 bases between them.

V gene TRBV7-3 combines with J gene TRBJ2-1; 14 bases line up with TRBD2. This CDR3 has 16 residues. The J segment lost 4 bases and the V segment lost 5 bases, leaving 4 bases of the junction unmatched. Germline values: CDR1 SGHTA, CDR2 FQGTGA. The CDR3 protein is CASSQGLAGDYNEQFF. In nucleotides, the CDR3 is TGTGCCAGCAGCCAGGGACTAGCGGGGGATTACAATGAGCAGTTCTTC.

This clone occurred a few times. The chain combines TRBV6-4 with TRBJ1-1; D not certain. V was shortened by 6 bases and J by 0 bases, with 8 bases between the two germline ends. The CDR3 is 13 amino acids. Germline CDR1 and CDR2: MRHNA and SNTAGT. CDR3 in amino acids: CASRATMNTEAFF. CDR3 bases: TGTGCCAGCAGGGCAACGATGAACACTGAAGCTTTCTTT.

The chain recombines TRBV9 with TRBJ1-1; no firm D call. Between the trimmed V and J ends, which lost 4 bases and 0 bases, there was a span of 16 bases. The CDR3 loop spans 16 amino acids. The V gene's germline CDR1 is SGDLS and CDR2 YYNGEE. CDR3 region: CASSPDRGSMNTEAFF. The CDR3 DNA sequence: TGTGCCAGCAGCCCAGACCGTGGGAGCATGAACACTGAAGCTTTCTTT.

The chain carries TRBV23-1 and TRBJ1-3, with a weak D call TRBD1 (5 bases). TRBV23-1 falls under the ORF class, with uncertain function. The CDR3 extends over 19 amino acids. V was cut by 2 bases and J by 4 bases, with 24 bases left in between. In DNA, the CDR3 is TGCGCCAGCAGTCAAGCCAGGCAATTTAAGGGGCACCCCGGAAACACCATATATTTT. Translation gives CASSQARQFKGHPGNTIYF.

The J gene is TRBJ2-7, the V gene TRBV9; tentatively, D is TRBD2 (5 bases). Germline assignment: CDR1 SGDLS and CDR2 YYNGEE. The CDR3 is 13 amino acids. V lost 0 bases, J lost 6 bases, and 10 bases lay in between. The CDR3, as DNA: TGTGCCAGCAGCGTAGGGTGGGAGAGCGAGCAGTACTTC. Protein sequence: CASSVGWESEQYF.

The V and J genes are TRBV6-5 and TRBJ1-1; 7 bases match TRBD1. After removal of 5 bases from V and 1 base from J, the junction contained 4 bases not matched to a gene. Per the germline V gene, CDR1 is MNHEY and CDR2 is SVGAGI. CDR3 length: 14 residues. CDR3 nucleotides: TGTGCCAGCAGTACTGGGACAGCGAACACTGAAGCTTTCTTT. This gives the protein CASSTGTANTEAFF.

This sequence joins TRBV12-5 and TRBJ2-1, with D perhaps TRBD2 (6 bases). The V gene lost 5 bases and the J gene lost 9 bases, with 14 bases spanning the gap. CDR3 length equals 13 residues. Germline V gene data show CDR1 as LGHNT and CDR2 as FRNRAP. The CDR3 sequence: CASGMGTLGEQFF. The CDR3 coding sequence is TGTGCTAGTGGTATGGGGACTCTCGGTGAGCAGTTCTTC.

This clone was seen just once. V usage is TRBV9 and J usage is TRBJ2-1; possibly TRBD2 for D (5 bases). The CDR3 is 13 residues long. The V end was cut by 6 bases, the J end by 5 bases, with 12 bases between. CDR1 is SGDLS, CDR2 YYNGEE, per germline. The CDR3 sequence is CASTKDGDNEQFF. The CDR3 nucleotides are TGTGCCAGCACCAAAGACGGGGACAATGAGCAGTTCTTC.

This clone was observed once. The chain uses TRBV5-6 and TRBJ1-4; D is ambiguous. In germline, CDR1 is SGHDT, CDR2 YYEEEE. The CDR3 is 16 residues long. V lost 0 bases and J 3 bases, leaving 12 bases between the germline ends. DNA of the CDR3: TGTGCCAGCAGCTTGGGAGTGTCTTTGGCTAATGAAAAACTGTTTTTT. This translates into CASSLGVSLANEKLFF.

This clone was recorded only once. The chain combines TRBV30 with TRBJ2-1, with TRBD2 matching 10 bases. The V segment lost 5 bases and the J segment 4 bases; nucleotides outside the gene matches: 8. CDR3 length: 15 amino acids. Per germline, CDR1 GTSNPN and CDR2 SVGIG (reference sequence). CDR3 sequence (DNA): TGTGCCTGGTCGAGCGGGGGGGCCAAATACAATGAGCAGTTCTTC. It codes for CAWSSGGAKYNEQFF. Variable domain in full (rest from reference TRBV30 and TRBJ2-1): SQTIHQWPATLVQPVGSPLSLECTVEGTSNPNLYWYRQAAGRGLQLLFYSVGIGQISSEVPQNLSASRPQDRQFILSSKKLLLSDSGFYLCAWSSGGAKYNEQFFGPGTRLTVL.

The chain recombines TRBV11-2 with TRBJ2-7; TRBD2 agrees at 10 bases. Looked up from germline, CDR1 is SGHAT and CDR2 is FQNNGV. This CDR3 spans 16 amino acids. Unmatched junction bases numbered 6, after V lost 2 bases and J lost 2 bases. As DNA, the CDR3 is TGTGCCAGCAGCTTACTAGCGGGGGAACTCGCCTACGAGCAGTACTTC. Protein product: CASSLLAGELAYEQYF.

The chain has TRBV7-9 and TRBJ1-6; no clear D gene. The CDR3 extends over 12 amino acids. CDR1 is SEHNR and CDR2 is FQNEAQ in the germline V gene (reference sequence). V lost 1 base and J lost 9, with 4 bases in between. In nucleotides, the CDR3 is TGTGCCAGCAGCTTAGGAGTTTCACCCCTCCACTTT. Translating it yields CASSLGVSPLHF.

This chain uses TRBV28 with TRBJ2-7; 10 bases align to TRBD1. CDR3 length: 17 residues. V lost 5 bases to trimming and J lost 1 base; unmatched junction nucleotides: 11. From germline, CDR1 is MDHEN and CDR2 SYDVKM. The CDR3 DNA reads TGTGCCAGCAGTCCCACAACCGACAGGGGGCTTTCCTACGAGCAGTACTTC. Encoded protein: CASSPTTDRGLSYEQYF.

This clone was detected only once. J is TRBJ1-1 and V is TRBV21-1; the table's D call, TRBD1, was not checked against the DNA. TRBV21-1 has pseudogene status. This CDR3 is built from 16 residues. The CDR3 sequence: CASSSKPQGVNTEAFF. The CDR3 nucleotides read TGTGCCAGCAGCAGCAAACCCCAGGGGGTGAACACTGAAGCTTTCTTT.

This chain's CDR3 is CASSLSGDEKLFF. CDR3 nucleotide sequence: TGTGCCAGCAGCTTGTCGGGAGATGAAAAACTGTTTTTT. The chain combines TRBV5-4 with TRBJ1-4; no definite D call. The ends were cut back, 1 base at V and 6 bases at J, with 7 bases in the middle. CDR1 and CDR2 (germline): SGHNT, YYREEE (reference sequence). The CDR3 runs to 13 residues.

This clone was recorded a few times. The chain links TRBV9 to TRBJ1-1, with a weak D call TRBD1 (6 bases). Germline CDR1 is SGDLS and CDR2 is YYNGEE. Between the trimmed V and J ends, which lost 0 bases and 8 bases, there was a span of 14 bases. CDR3 length equals 14 residues. This CDR3 reads CASSVVPGAAEAFF. The CDR3 coding sequence is TGTGCCAGCAGCGTAGTTCCAGGGGCCGCCGAAGCTTTCTTT.

The V gene is TRBV15, the J gene TRBJ1-3; TRBD1 agrees at 8 bases. Looked up from germline, CDR1 is LNHNV and CDR2 is YYDKDF (reference sequence). V lost 5 bases and J lost 1; bases outside the gene matches: 7. This CDR3 comprises 16 residues. CDR3 in DNA: TGTGCCACCAGCCTGGACAGGGCCGTGTCTGGAAACACCATATATTTT. Encoded protein: CATSLDRAVSGNTIYF.

CDR3 amino acids: CASSFAGNQPQHF. The CDR3 DNA reads TGTGCCAGCAGTTTTGCAGGCAATCAGCCCCAGCATTTT. The chain joins TRBV27 to TRBJ1-5; no clear D gene. The V end lost 3 bases, the J end lost 2 bases, and 5 bases lay between the germline ends. From germline, CDR1 is MNHEY and CDR2 SMNVEV (reference sequence). The CDR3 extends over 13 amino acids.

The chain couples TRBV4-1 to TRBJ1-2; 9 bases fit TRBD1. CDR3 length equals 16 residues. From germline, CDR1 is MGHRA and CDR2 YSYEKL. V lost 4 bases to trimming and J lost 4 bases; unmatched junction nucleotides: 10. The DNA for the CDR3 is TGCGCCAGCAGCCGCGGACAGGGGCCTATTGGCTATGGCTACACCTTC. The encoded protein is CASSRGQGPIGYGYTF.